This T cell receptor (beta chain) was captured by sequencing in a study of blood T cell repertoires in COVID-19. Study overall: The cDNA or gDNA used as material had been derived from T cells, B-cell-depleted T cells, or PBMCs.

Trimming cost V 1 base and J 4 bases; bases outside gene matches: 10. The length of the CDR3 is 18 residues. Germline CDR1 LGHNA, CDR2 YSLEER. Authors' processing steps: The assay estimated nucleated cells by amplifying reference gene primers. TCRdb keeps only in-frame clones here, not all; method: immunoSEQ multiplex PCR. That table gives V, J and clone size, and the DNA gave D and trimming. The sample has a few hundred thousand clones; around 92% are singletons. Sequenced input: peripheral blood. The clonotype originates from a man between 18 and 35 years old who had recovered from COVID-19. The chain carries TRBV4-3 and TRBJ2-1, with 10 bases lining up with TRBD2. CDR3 region: CASSQGIAGGLIYNEQFF. CDR3 sequence (DNA): TGCGCCAGCAGCCAAGGCATAGCGGGGGGCCTTATTTACAATGAGCAGTTCTTC.